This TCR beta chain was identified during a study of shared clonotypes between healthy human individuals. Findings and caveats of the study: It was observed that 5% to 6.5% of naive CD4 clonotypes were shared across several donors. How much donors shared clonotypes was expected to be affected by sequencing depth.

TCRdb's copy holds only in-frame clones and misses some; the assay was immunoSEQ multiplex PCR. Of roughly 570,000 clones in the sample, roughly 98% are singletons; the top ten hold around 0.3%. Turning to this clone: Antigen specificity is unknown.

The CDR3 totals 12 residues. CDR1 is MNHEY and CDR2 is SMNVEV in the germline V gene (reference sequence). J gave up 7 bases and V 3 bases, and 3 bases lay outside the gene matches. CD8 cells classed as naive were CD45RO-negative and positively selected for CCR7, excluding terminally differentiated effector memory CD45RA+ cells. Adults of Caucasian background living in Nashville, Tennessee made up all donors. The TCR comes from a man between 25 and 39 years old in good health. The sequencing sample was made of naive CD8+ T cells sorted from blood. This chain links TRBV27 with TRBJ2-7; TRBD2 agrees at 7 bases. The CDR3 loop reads CASSLDGREQYF. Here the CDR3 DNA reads TGTGCCAGCAGTTTGGACGGGAGGGAGCAGTACTTC.